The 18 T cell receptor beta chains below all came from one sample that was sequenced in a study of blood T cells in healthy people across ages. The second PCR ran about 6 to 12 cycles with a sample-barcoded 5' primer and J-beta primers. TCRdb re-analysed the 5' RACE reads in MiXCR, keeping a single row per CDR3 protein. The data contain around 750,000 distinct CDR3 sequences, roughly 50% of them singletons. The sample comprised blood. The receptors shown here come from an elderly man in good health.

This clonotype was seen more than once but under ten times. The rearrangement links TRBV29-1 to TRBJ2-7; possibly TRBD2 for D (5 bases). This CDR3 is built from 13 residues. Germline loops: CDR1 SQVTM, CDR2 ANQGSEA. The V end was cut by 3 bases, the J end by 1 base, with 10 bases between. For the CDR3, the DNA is TGCAGCGTTGAGGATCCGGGGTCCTACGAGCAGTACTTC. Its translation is CSVEDPGSYEQYF.

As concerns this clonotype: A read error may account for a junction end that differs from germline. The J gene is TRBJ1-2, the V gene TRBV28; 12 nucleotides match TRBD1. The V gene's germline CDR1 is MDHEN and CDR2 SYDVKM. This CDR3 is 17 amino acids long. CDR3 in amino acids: CASSRTGTGGAGYGYTF. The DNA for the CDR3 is TGTGCCAGCAGTCGCACCGGGACAGGGGGCGCAGGCTATGGTTACACCTTC.

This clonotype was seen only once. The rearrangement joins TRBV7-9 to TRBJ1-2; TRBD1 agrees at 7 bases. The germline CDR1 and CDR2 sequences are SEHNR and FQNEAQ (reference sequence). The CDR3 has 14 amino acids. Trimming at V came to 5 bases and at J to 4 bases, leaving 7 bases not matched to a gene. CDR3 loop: CASSPTQGSYGYTF. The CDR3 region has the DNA TGTGCCAGCAGCCCCACACAGGGGTCCTATGGCTACACCTTC.

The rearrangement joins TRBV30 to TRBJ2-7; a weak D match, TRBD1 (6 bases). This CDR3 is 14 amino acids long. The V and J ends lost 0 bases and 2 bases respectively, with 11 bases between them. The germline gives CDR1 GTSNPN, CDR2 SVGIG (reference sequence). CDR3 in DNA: TGTGCCTGGAGTGTGGCGGACAGCGCCTACGAGCAGTACTTC. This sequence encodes CAWSVADSAYEQYF.

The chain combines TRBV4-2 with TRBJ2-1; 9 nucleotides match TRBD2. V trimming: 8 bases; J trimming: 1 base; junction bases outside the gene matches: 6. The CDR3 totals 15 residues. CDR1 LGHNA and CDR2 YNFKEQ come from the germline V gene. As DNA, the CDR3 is TGTGCCAGCGCGGGGGGGTCCTTATCCTACAATGAGCAGTTCTTC. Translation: CASAGGSLSYNEQFF.

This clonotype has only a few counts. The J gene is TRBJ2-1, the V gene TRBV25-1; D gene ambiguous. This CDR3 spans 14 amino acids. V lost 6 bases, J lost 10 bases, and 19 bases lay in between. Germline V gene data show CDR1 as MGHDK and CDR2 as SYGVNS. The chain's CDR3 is CASSGQSRGGEQFF. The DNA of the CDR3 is TGTGCCAGCAGCGGGCAGTCCAGAGGTGGGGAGCAGTTCTTC.

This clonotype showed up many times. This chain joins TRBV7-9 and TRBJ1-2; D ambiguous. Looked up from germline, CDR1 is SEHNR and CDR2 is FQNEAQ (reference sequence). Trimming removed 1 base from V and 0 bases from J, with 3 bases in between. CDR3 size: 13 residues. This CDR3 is CASSLEANYGYTF. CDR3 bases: TGTGCCAGCAGCTTAGAGGCTAACTATGGCTACACCTTC.

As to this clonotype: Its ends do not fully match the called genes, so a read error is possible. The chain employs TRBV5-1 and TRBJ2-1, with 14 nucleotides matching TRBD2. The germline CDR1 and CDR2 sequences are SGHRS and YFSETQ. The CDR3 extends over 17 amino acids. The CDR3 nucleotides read TGTGCCAGCAGCGAAACCGGGACTAGCGGGAGAAAGAATGAGCAGTTCTTC. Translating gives CASSETGTSGRKNEQFF.

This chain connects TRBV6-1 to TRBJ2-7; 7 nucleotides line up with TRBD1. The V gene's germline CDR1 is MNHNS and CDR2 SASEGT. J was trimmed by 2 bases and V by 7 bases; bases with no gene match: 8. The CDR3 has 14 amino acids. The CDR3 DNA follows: TGTGCCAGCAACCCGGGACAGAACCCCTACGAGCAGTACTTC. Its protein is CASNPGQNPYEQYF.

CDR3 region: CASSVGSGRLGEQFF. The CDR3, as DNA: TGTGCCAGCAGTGTTGGTAGCGGGAGGCTGGGGGAGCAGTTCTTC. This chain connects TRBV2 to TRBJ2-1; 10 nucleotides align to TRBD2. Trimming at V came to 4 bases and at J to 10 bases, leaving 10 bases not matched to a gene. This CDR3 spans 15 amino acids. Germline V gene data show CDR1 as SNHLY and CDR2 as FYNNEI.

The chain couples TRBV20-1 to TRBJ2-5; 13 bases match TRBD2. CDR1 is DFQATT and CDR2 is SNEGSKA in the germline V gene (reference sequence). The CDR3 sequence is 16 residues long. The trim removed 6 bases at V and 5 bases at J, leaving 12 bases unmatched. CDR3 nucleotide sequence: TGCAGTGCGGGAAGACCCGGACTAGCGGGAGAGGAGACCCAGTACTTC. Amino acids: CSAGRPGLAGEETQYF.

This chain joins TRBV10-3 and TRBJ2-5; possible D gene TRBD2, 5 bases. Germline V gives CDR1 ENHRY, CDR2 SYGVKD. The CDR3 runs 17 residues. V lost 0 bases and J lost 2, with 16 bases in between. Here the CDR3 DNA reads TGTGCCATCAGTGAGTCGGACTCGACGGAACTACAAGAGACCCAGTACTTC. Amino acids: CAISESDSTELQETQYF.

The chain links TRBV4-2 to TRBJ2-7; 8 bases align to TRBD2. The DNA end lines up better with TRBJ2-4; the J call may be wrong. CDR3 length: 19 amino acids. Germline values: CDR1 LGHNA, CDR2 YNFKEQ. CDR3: CASSHSFGGADQARDIQYF. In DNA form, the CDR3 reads TGTGCCAGCAGCCATTCTTTCGGGGGGGCCGATCAGGCTAGGGACATTCAGTACTTC.

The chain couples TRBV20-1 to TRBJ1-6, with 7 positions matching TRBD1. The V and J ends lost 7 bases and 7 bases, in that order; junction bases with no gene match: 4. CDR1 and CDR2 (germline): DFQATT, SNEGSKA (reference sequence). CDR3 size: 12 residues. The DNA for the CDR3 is TGCAGTGGACAGGGAGGGAATTCACCCCTCCACTTT. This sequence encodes CSGQGGNSPLHF.

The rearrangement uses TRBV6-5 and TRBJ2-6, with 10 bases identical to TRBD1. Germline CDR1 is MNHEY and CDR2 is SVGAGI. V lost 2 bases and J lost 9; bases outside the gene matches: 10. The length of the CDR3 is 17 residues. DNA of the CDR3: TGTGCCAGCAGTTACGGGCTACCGGGACAGGGGATCAACGTCCTGACTTTC. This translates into CASSYGLPGQGINVLTF.

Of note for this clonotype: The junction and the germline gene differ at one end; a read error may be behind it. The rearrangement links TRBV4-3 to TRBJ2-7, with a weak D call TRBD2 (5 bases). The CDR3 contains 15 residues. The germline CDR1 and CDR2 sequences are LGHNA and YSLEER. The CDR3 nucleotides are TGCGCCAACAGCCAAGACGGGTCGGGGATTGACGAGCAGTACTTC. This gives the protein CANSQDGSGIDEQYF.

CDR3 sequence reads: CASSELRVAANTEAFF. The CDR3, as DNA: TGTGCCAGCAGTGAACTCAGGGTAGCGGCAAACACTGAAGCTTTCTTT. The chain uses TRBV6-1 and TRBJ1-1; tentatively, D is TRBD1 (5 bases). Trimming took off 2 bases at V and 2 bases at J, with 15 bases between the two ends. The germline V gene encodes CDR1 MNHNS and CDR2 SASEGT. There are 16 residues in the CDR3.

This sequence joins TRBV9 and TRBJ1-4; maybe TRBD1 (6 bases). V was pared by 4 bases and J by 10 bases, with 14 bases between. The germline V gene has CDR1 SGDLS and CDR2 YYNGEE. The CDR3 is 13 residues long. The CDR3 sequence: CASSPVGGRKLFF. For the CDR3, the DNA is TGTGCCAGCAGCCCAGTAGGGGGACGAAAACTGTTTTTT.